The 21 T cell receptor beta chains presented below share a single source sample, sequenced in a study of vaccination effects on CD4 cells after COVID-19. Viral peptide pool expansion of antigen-specific CD4+ T cells preceded sequencing in the ViraFEST assay. An approximately 10-day culture period preceded the isolation of CD4+ T cells. No antigen has been identified for these receptors. Measured with immunoSEQ multiplex PCR; TCRdb has only the in-frame clones, and not every one. Among under 85,000 clones listed, 70% to 75% were seen once. Source: CD4+ T cells from PBMCs cultured with HCoV-229E spike peptides, taken before COVID-19 vaccination. Receptors originate from a human donor who received a COVID-19 vaccine.

The CDR3 spells CAWSVHRGRETQYF. In nucleotides, the CDR3 is TGTGCCTGGAGTGTACACAGGGGTCGAGAGACCCAGTACTTC. The chain is built from TRBV30 and TRBJ2-5, with TRBD1 identical over 7 bases. The CDR3 runs 14 residues. Trimming cost V 0 bases and J 4 bases; bases outside gene matches: 5. Germline CDR1 reads GTSNPN; CDR2 reads SVGIG (reference sequence).

The chain recombines TRBV6-1 with TRBJ2-3, with D perhaps being TRBD1 or TRBD2 (5 bases each). This CDR3 comprises 16 residues. CDR1 MNHNS and CDR2 SASEGT come from the germline V gene. Trimming took 3 bases from V and 0 from J, leaving 13 bases between them. The CDR3 DNA reads as TGTGCCAGCAGTGATGCCGGGTGGGGGAGCACAGATACGCAGTATTTT. Protein product: CASSDAGWGSTDTQYF.

The chain employs TRBV19 and TRBJ2-5; D is uncertain. This CDR3 has 14 residues. Germline CDR1 reads LNHDA; CDR2 reads SQIVND (reference sequence). V was shortened by 5 bases and J by 3 bases, with 13 bases between the two germline ends. CDR3 residues: CASSSIPGEETQYF. CDR3 in DNA: TGTGCCAGTAGTTCCATACCTGGTGAAGAGACCCAGTACTTC. The full variable domain, rest sourced from reference TRBV19 and TRBJ2-5, is DGGITQSPKYLFRKEGQNVTLSCEQNLNHDAMYWYRQDPGQGLRLIYYSQIVNDFQKGDIAEGYSVSREKKESFPLTVTSAQKNPTAFYLCASSSIPGEETQYFGPGTRLLVL.

This clone was picked up a small number of times. This chain uses TRBV7-4 with TRBJ1-5, with 7 bases aligning to TRBD1. The V gene end was trimmed by 1 base and the J gene end by 6 bases; junction bases not matched to a gene: 9. Germline values: CDR1 SGHVT, CDR2 SQSDAQ. This CDR3 comprises 16 residues. The CDR3 nucleotides read TGTGCCAGCAGCTTAGAGAGGACAGGCACCACTCAGCCCCAGCATTTT. This translates into CASSLERTGTTQPQHF.

The rearrangement joins TRBV6-6 to TRBJ1-6; D remains ambiguous. Germline lookup yields CDR1 MNHNY and CDR2 SVGAGI (reference sequence). CDR3 length: 12 residues. V was pared by 5 bases and J by 10 bases, with 9 bases between. The CDR3 loop reads CASSTPTSPLHF. Written as DNA, the CDR3 is TGTGCCAGCAGTACCCCCACCTCACCCCTCCACTTT.

CDR3 region: CASGLAQGTEFGIQYF. As DNA, the CDR3 is TGTGCTAGTGGTTTGGCACAGGGGACCGAGTTCGGCATTCAGTACTTC. The chain couples TRBV12-5 to TRBJ2-4; 7 positions match TRBD1. Germline V gene lookup returns CDR1 LGHNT and CDR2 FRNRAP. V lost 1 base to trimming and J lost 9 bases; unmatched junction nucleotides: 12. The CDR3 contains 16 residues.

The J gene is TRBJ1-5, the V gene TRBV18; 7 bases match TRBD1. This CDR3 has 15 amino acids. Germline CDR1 is KGHSH and CDR2 is LQKENI. The trim removed 3 bases at V and 0 bases at J, leaving 2 bases unmatched. As DNA, the CDR3 is TGTGCCAGCTCACCGGACAGGATTAGCAATCAGCCCCAGCATTTT. It yields the protein CASSPDRISNQPQHF.

This sequence joins TRBV11-2 and TRBJ2-5, with a tentative D call TRBD1 (6 bases). Germline V CDR1 and CDR2: SGHAT, FQNNGV. The CDR3 spans 16 residues. V was trimmed by 1 base and J by 4 bases, leaving 16 bases between them. The CDR3 nucleotides are TGTGCCAGCAGCTTAGGATTGGCAGGGGTATCAGAGACCCAGTACTTC. Translation: CASSLGLAGVSETQYF.

CDR3 nucleotides: TGTGCCAGCAGTGGGATCTGGGACAGCATCAATCAGCCCCAGCATTTT. Protein: CASSGIWDSINQPQHF. The chain links TRBV6-1 to TRBJ1-5, with 7 bases fitting TRBD1. J lost 3 bases, V lost 4 bases, and 9 bases had no gene match. The germline CDR1 and CDR2 sequences are MNHNS and SASEGT. The CDR3 has 16 residues.

The genes are TRBV28 and TRBJ1-6, with a possible D match to TRBD1 (5 bases). The CDR3 length is 13 residues. The germline V gene has CDR1 MDHEN and CDR2 SYDVKM. V was trimmed by 2 bases and J by 7 bases, leaving 6 bases between them. The CDR3 DNA is TGTGCCAGCAGTTTAGGGGGGAATTCACCCCTCCACTTT. Encoded protein: CASSLGGNSPLHF.

V usage is TRBV30 and J usage is TRBJ1-6; 7 bases fit TRBD1. Per germline, CDR1 GTSNPN and CDR2 SVGIG (reference sequence). This CDR3 has 17 residues. Trimming at V came to 1 base and at J to 13 bases, leaving 19 bases not matched to a gene. CDR3 in amino acids: CAWSGPRDSAFSSPLHF. CDR3 sequence (DNA): TGTGCCTGGAGTGGCCCCCGGGACAGTGCCTTTTCGTCTCCCCTCCACTTT.

This clone came up a few times. The rearrangement links TRBV6-5 to TRBJ1-6, with D perhaps TRBD1 (5 bases). There are 14 residues in the CDR3. Trimming left V 3 bases short and J 6 bases short, with 9 bases between. Germline CDR1 MNHEY, CDR2 SVGAGI. The CDR3 protein is CASSYEGSNSPLHF. The CDR3, as DNA: TGTGCCAGCAGTTATGAGGGGAGTAATTCACCCCTCCACTTT.

CDR3 DNA: TGTGCCAGCTCACCCGGACTGTTTTTAATGAACACTGAAGCTTTCTTT. Amino acid sequence: CASSPGLFLMNTEAFF. V is TRBV18 and J is TRBJ1-1; D not certain. The CDR3 loop spans 16 amino acids. Trimming pared 3 bases from V and 0 bases from J, leaving 14 bases between. Germline V gives CDR1 KGHSH, CDR2 LQKENI.

The V call is TRBV5-5, the J call TRBJ1-2, with D perhaps matching TRBD1 (5 bases). V lost 2 bases to trimming and J lost 4 bases, with 15 bases between them. CDR1 is SGHKS and CDR2 is YYEKEE in the germline V gene (reference sequence). There are 15 residues in the CDR3. The CDR3 DNA follows: TGTGCCAGCAGCTTCCGGATAGGGGTGGGCTATGGCTACACCTTC. It yields the protein CASSFRIGVGYGYTF.

The CDR3 spells CSASRAPTRLYGYTF. The CDR3 DNA is TGCAGTGCTAGTAGGGCGCCAACTCGTCTCTATGGCTACACCTTC. J is TRBJ1-2 and V is TRBV20-1; D remains ambiguous. The V end was cut by 3 bases, the J end by 4 bases, with 18 bases between. The CDR3 extends over 15 amino acids. CDR1 and CDR2 (germline): DFQATT, SNEGSKA (reference sequence).

This clone was picked up one time. The J gene is TRBJ1-2, the V gene TRBV15; a weak D match, TRBD1 (6 bases). This CDR3 contains 16 residues. Germline CDR1 and CDR2: LNHNV and YYDKDF (reference sequence). V lost 0 bases and J lost 6, with 17 bases in between. The CDR3 coding sequence is TGTGCCACCAGCAGAGATGACGGGGGCTGGACTCATGGCTACACCTTC. It specifies CATSRDDGGWTHGYTF.

J is TRBJ2-7 and V is TRBV15, with a possible D match to TRBD1 (5 bases). With 0 bases removed from V and 0 bases from J, the gap between germline ends came to 12 bases. The CDR3 runs to 16 residues. CDR1 and CDR2 from the germline V gene are LNHNV and YYDKDF (reference sequence). The chain's CDR3 is CATSRDLTGLSYEQYV. The CDR3 DNA sequence: TGTGCCACCAGCAGAGATTTAACAGGCCTCTCCTACGAGCAGTACGTC.

The rearrangement uses TRBV7-9 and TRBJ2-1; 11 bases line up with TRBD2. CDR1 is SEHNR and CDR2 is FQNEAQ in the germline V gene (reference sequence). V shed 2 bases and J 1 base; nucleotides not matched to a gene: 4. This CDR3 is 17 amino acids long. The CDR3 bases are TGTGCCAGCAGCTTAACGACTAGCGGGGCTTCCTACAATGAGCAGTTCTTC. Encoded protein: CASSLTTSGASYNEQFF.

This clone showed up just a few times. This sequence joins TRBV3-1 (or the pseudogene TRBV3-2) and TRBJ1-2, with 10 nucleotides matching TRBD1. CDR3 length: 12 residues. The germline V gene encodes CDR1 LGHDT and CDR2 YNNKEL (reference sequence). CDR3 nucleotide sequence: TGTGTCGCGGGACAGGGGAGCTATGGCTACACCTTC. Amino acid sequence: CVAGQGSYGYTF.

This clone was found a few times. The chain links TRBV2 to TRBJ2-2; 9 positions match TRBD1. The CDR3 spans 14 residues. Germline lookup yields CDR1 SNHLY and CDR2 FYNNEI. The V segment lost 8 bases and the J segment 4 bases; nucleotides outside the gene matches: 5. DNA of the CDR3: TGTGCCAGCCGGGACAGGGTCCCCACCGGGGAGCTGTTTTTT. Residues: CASRDRVPTGELFF.

V is TRBV7-2 and J is TRBJ2-1; TRBD2 aligns across 12 bases. The CDR3 is 18 amino acids. Germline V gene sequence: CDR1 SGHTA, CDR2 FQGNSA. The V gene end was trimmed by 1 base and the J gene end by 6 bases; junction bases not matched to a gene: 10. The CDR3 here is CASSLGGLAGGPSNEQFF. DNA for the CDR3: TGTGCCAGCAGCTTAGGGGGCCTAGCGGGGGGGCCAAGCAATGAGCAGTTCTTC.